Given below is one T cell receptor (beta chain) in context. No antigen is known for it. No base qualities exist here, and no much larger clone lies one base off it. The CDR3 numbers 14 residues from cysteine through phenylalanine. Only the CDR3 region is kept as DNA, spanning 42 bases read in frame from base 1. V is pruned by 8 bases and J by 6 bases, leaving 4 bases of the junction without a gene match. Per the germline V gene (reference sequence), WNHNN is the CDR1 and SYGVQD is the CDR2. This sample is drawn from a study of blood T cell repertoires in COVID-19 (dated by TCRdb to the early 2020s). In terms of the full investigation: Collaborator samples came from the United States, Italy and Spain and covered acute and convalescent phases of COVID-19. Where available, HLA class I and class II types were obtained from metadata supplied by the sample provider rather than from assay-based typing. The prospective study material was composed of cDNA or gDNA derived from T cells, B-cell-depleted T cells, or PBMCs. The repertoires were released in a freely available public database meant as a resource for research on the immune response to SARS-CoV-2. Sample metadata almost always included a de-identified subject ID, COVID-19 status, age in years and sex. Samples were obtained from the ongoing ImmuneRACE study (first 160 participants) and from about 1,300 subjects provided by 6 global collaborators. Deeply sampled blood TCRbeta repertoires from subjects exposed to, actively infected with, or recovered from COVID-19 were included in the dataset.

Each collaborating institution followed its own protocols to collect whole blood in K2EDTA tubes. Collaborator samples were shipped for TCRbeta analysis as frozen whole blood, isolated PBMCs, or DNA extracted from either sample type. Results the study describes overall, beyond this receptor: Clinical and demographic metadata were provided uncurated, with the amount varying by source and participant.

TCRbeta CDR3 regions were amplified from genomic DNA using the immunoSEQ Assay, a bias-controlled multiplex PCR. Per the source publication's procedure: Within the assay, amplification of reference gene primers was used to estimate how many nucleated cells each sample contained. To quantify the absolute abundance of each unique TCRbeta CDR3 rearrangement, sequence reads were collapsed and filtered. Productive Simpson clonality was computed per sample as the square root of Simpson's diversity index over productive rearrangements. TCRdb retrieved this table from immuneACCESS and kept in-frame rearrangements only. Not all clones are present; in checked studies, unresolved V genes account for under half, and no reason is known for the remainder. Clone size and the V and J calls come from that table; the DNA yielded D and trimming. This sample gives about 190,000 clones in total; around 84% of them show up just once. The ten largest clones represent about an eighth of the sample.

Sample: peripheral blood. The TCR was taken from a young man with active or convalescent COVID-19. The sequence joins TRBV10-1 to TRBJ1-6; 10 junctional bases match TRBD1. The bases are TGCGCCAGCCGGGGACAGGGGTCTAATTCACCCCTCCACTTT. Its protein product is CASRGQGSNSPLHF.